One and the same sample provided the 18 T cell receptor beta chains below, sequenced in a study of beta chain features in type 1 diabetes. Study-level findings and limits: TCRB CDR3s from Type 1 diabetes patients were moderately but significantly shorter in all four CD4+ subsets.

Of the isolated RNA, all was reverse transcribed, and so the sequenced material was expressed TCRB transcripts. This table comes from immunoSEQ multiplex PCR, and its TCRdb copy is limited to in-frame clones, with some not included. The sample has about 260,000 clones; 24% are singletons. Antigens for these TCRs are unknown. The source material was naive CD4+ T cells from blood. These receptors were taken from a woman aged 30 to 39 with type 1 diabetes.

This clone was observed a handful of times. The V gene is TRBV7-2, the J gene TRBJ2-7; the D is unclear. Trimming shortened V by 1 base and J by 6 bases, and 7 bases separated the two germline ends. Germline V gene lookup returns CDR1 SGHTA and CDR2 FQGNSA. The CDR3 loop spans 12 amino acids. The CDR3 region is CASSLGGVEQYF. The CDR3 region has the DNA TGTGCCAGCAGCTTAGGAGGAGTCGAGCAGTACTTC.

This clone was picked up a small number of times. The CDR3 here is CASSQNRDTEEPQHF. The CDR3 DNA follows: TGCGCCAGCAGCCAAAACCGGGACACCGAAGAGCCCCAGCATTTT. The chain employs TRBV4-1 and TRBJ1-5; D is possibly TRBD1 (6 bases). V lost 2 bases and J lost 8, with 16 bases in between. Germline V gene data show CDR1 as MGHRA and CDR2 as YSYEKL. CDR3 length equals 15 residues.

The chain couples TRBV6-5 to TRBJ2-5; 7 bases fit TRBD2. CDR3 length: 15 residues. Germline lookup yields CDR1 MNHEY and CDR2 SVGAGI. With V trimmed by 1 base and J by 5 bases, 7 bases remained unmatched. DNA for the CDR3: TGTGCCAGCAGTTACTACACGGGAGGAGGGGAGACCCAGTACTTC. Translation gives CASSYYTGGGETQYF.

The rearrangement uses TRBV19 and TRBJ1-1; D is uncertain. Germline values: CDR1 LNHDA, CDR2 SQIVND (reference sequence). CDR3 length equals 16 residues. The V end was cut by 0 bases, the J end by 1 base, with 12 bases between. The CDR3 DNA is TGTGCCAGTAGTATAGATCGAGGACGGGAGAACACTGAAGCTTTCTTT. It is translated as CASSIDRGRENTEAFF.

The V gene is TRBV7-9, the J gene TRBJ2-3; 8 bases are shared with TRBD2. After removal of 5 bases from V and 2 bases from J, the junction contained 9 bases not matched to a gene. Germline CDR1 reads SEHNR; CDR2 reads FQNEAQ (reference sequence). This CDR3 is built from 16 residues. The CDR3 here is CASSADTSGYTDTQYF. The DNA for the CDR3 is TGTGCCAGCAGCGCTGACACTAGCGGTTACACAGATACGCAGTATTTT.

J is TRBJ2-3 and V is TRBV18; D is ambiguous. V was pared by 6 bases and J by 1 base, with 11 bases between. CDR1 KGHSH and CDR2 LQKENI come from the germline V gene. The CDR3 runs to 14 residues. The CDR3, as DNA: TGTGCCAGCTCCGGGTCGTGGGGCACAGATACGCAGTATTTT. Its protein product is CASSGSWGTDTQYF.

The table lists this clone with a few counts. Other DNA sequences from this sample encode an identical CDR3 as well. The chain uses TRBV5-1 and TRBJ2-1, with TRBD2 matching over 8 bases. The CDR3 loop spans 15 amino acids. CDR1 is SGHRS and CDR2 is YFSETQ in the germline V gene. V was clipped by 0 bases and J by 4 bases; unmatched bases: 3. This CDR3 reads CASSLGASGYNEQFF. CDR3 bases: TGCGCCAGCAGCTTGGGGGCTAGCGGGTACAATGAGCAGTTCTTC.

In this sample, this clone turned up a few times. The rearrangement joins TRBV7-2 to TRBJ1-1; the D is unclear. The CDR3 runs to 14 residues. V lost 1 base and J 0 bases, leaving 6 bases between the germline ends. Germline lookup yields CDR1 SGHTA and CDR2 FQGNSA. The CDR3 region is CASSLVQMNTEAFF. CDR3 nucleotide sequence: TGTGCCAGCAGCTTAGTACAGATGAACACTGAAGCTTTCTTT.

Notes on this clone: The sample contains more than one DNA sequence encoding this CDR3. V is TRBV5-4 and J is TRBJ1-1; 7 nucleotides match TRBD1. The CDR3 sequence is 12 residues long. V gave up 1 base and J gave up 6 bases; unmatched junction bases: 0. The V gene's germline CDR1 is SGHNT and CDR2 YYREEE (reference sequence). The CDR3 loop reads CASSLTGAEAFF. The CDR3 nucleotides read TGTGCCAGCAGCTTGACAGGGGCTGAAGCTTTCTTT.

This clone has more than one count but fewer than ten. This sequence joins TRBV28 and TRBJ1-2, with 8 bases identical to TRBD1. This CDR3 comprises 15 residues. The germline V gene has CDR1 MDHEN and CDR2 SYDVKM. The trim removed 5 bases at V and 3 bases at J, leaving 8 bases unmatched. The CDR3 protein is CASSAQTGADYGYTF. The DNA of the CDR3 is TGTGCCAGCAGTGCCCAGACAGGGGCGGACTATGGCTACACCTTC.

The chain employs TRBV27 and TRBJ2-1; 7 nucleotides agree with TRBD2. Germline-derived CDR1 and CDR2 are MNHEY and SMNVEV (reference sequence). This CDR3 spans 14 amino acids. Trimming removed 4 bases from V and 8 bases from J; junction bases left unmatched: 8. In DNA, the CDR3 is TGTGCCAGCAGTTACCGACTAGCATTCGATGAGCAGTTCTTC. Translating it yields CASSYRLAFDEQFF.

This clone was picked up a small number of times. The chain uses TRBV7-9 and TRBJ1-1; 7 bases match TRBD1. The CDR3 runs to 12 residues. Germline V gene data show CDR1 as SEHNR and CDR2 as FQNEAQ (reference sequence). Trimming cost V 3 bases and J 7 bases; bases outside gene matches: 2. The CDR3 DNA reads TGTGCCAGCAGCTTCTACAGGGGTGAAGCTTTCTTT. This translates into CASSFYRGEAFF.

This clone was counted a single time. The chain combines TRBV9 with TRBJ2-7, with 9 bases matching TRBD2. The CDR3 runs to 16 residues. Looked up from germline, CDR1 is SGDLS and CDR2 is YYNGEE. J lost 1 base, V lost 0 bases, and 5 bases had no gene match. DNA for the CDR3: TGTGCCAGCAGCGTAGGCATGAGCGGGAGGTCCTACGAGCAGTACTTC. This codes for CASSVGMSGRSYEQYF.

This clone was detected only a few times. V and J are TRBV11-2 and TRBJ1-1; 9 bases align to TRBD1. Trimming at V came to 5 bases and at J to 2 bases, leaving 3 bases not matched to a gene. The V gene's germline CDR1 is SGHAT and CDR2 FQNNGV. The CDR3 covers 14 residues. The CDR3: CASSPQGANTEAFF. For the CDR3, the DNA is TGTGCCAGCAGCCCACAGGGGGCTAACACTGAAGCTTTCTTT.

Concerning this clone: The same CDR3 arises from other DNA sequences in this sample as well. The rearrangement links TRBV15 to TRBJ2-7, with no clear D. CDR3 length: 13 amino acids. Trimming shortened V by 1 base and J by 0 bases, and 4 bases separated the two germline ends. Germline CDR1 is LNHNV and CDR2 is YYDKDF (reference sequence). The CDR3 is CATSRGASYEQYF. CDR3 nucleotides: TGTGCCACCAGCAGAGGGGCCTCCTACGAGCAGTACTTC.

The V call is TRBV25-1, the J call TRBJ2-1, with D maybe TRBD1 (5 bases). The CDR3 extends over 15 amino acids. Trimming took 2 bases from V and 4 from J, leaving 12 bases between them. The germline gives CDR1 MGHDK, CDR2 SYGVNS. The CDR3 sequence is CASSESPDTYNEQFF. CDR3 nucleotides: TGTGCCAGCAGTGAAAGCCCGGACACGTACAATGAGCAGTTCTTC.

This clone was detected a few times. J is TRBJ2-1 and V is TRBV14, with 13 positions matching TRBD2. This CDR3 is 15 amino acids long. CDR1 and CDR2 (germline): SGHDN, FVKESK. J was trimmed by 15 bases and V by 4 bases; bases with no gene match: 12. Here the CDR3 reads CASSLQHGTSGTWFF. CDR3 DNA sequence: TGTGCCAGCAGCCTCCAGCATGGGACTAGCGGGACTTGGTTCTTC. Looking up the rest from reference TRBV14 and TRBJ2-1 gives the full variable domain: EAGVTQFPSHSVIEKGQTVTLRCDPISGHDNLYWYRRVMGKEIKFLLHFVKESKQDESGMPNNRFLAERTGGTYSTLKVQPAELEDSGVYFCASSLQHGTSGTWFFGPGTRLTVL.

The rearrangement uses TRBV12-5 and TRBJ1-1, with D possibly being TRBD1 (6 bases). Germline V gene sequence: CDR1 LGHNT, CDR2 FRNRAP. Trimming removed 6 bases from V and 9 bases from J, with 17 bases in between. The CDR3 runs to 13 residues. Written as DNA, the CDR3 is TGTGCTAGTGGCTCGGACAGTACCTCTAAAGCTTTCTTT. Residues: CASGSDSTSKAFF.